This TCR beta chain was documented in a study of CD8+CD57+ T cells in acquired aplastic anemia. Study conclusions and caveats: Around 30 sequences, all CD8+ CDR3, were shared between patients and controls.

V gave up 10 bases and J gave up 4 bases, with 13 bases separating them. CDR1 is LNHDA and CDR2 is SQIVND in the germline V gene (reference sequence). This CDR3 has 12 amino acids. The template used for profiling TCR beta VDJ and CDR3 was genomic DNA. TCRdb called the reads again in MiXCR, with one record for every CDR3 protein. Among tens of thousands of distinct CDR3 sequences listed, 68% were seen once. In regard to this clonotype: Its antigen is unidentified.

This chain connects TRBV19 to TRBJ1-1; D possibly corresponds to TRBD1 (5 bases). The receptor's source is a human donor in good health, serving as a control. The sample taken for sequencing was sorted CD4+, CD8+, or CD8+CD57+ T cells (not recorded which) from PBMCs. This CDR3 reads CATSQGLTEAFF. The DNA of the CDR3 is TGTGCCACAAGCCAGGGACTCACTGAAGCTTTCTTT.